This T cell receptor beta chain was found in a study of cytomegalovirus exposure and HLA in healthy donors. Trimming cost V 4 bases and J 5 bases; bases outside gene matches: 7. This CDR3 has 16 amino acids. The V gene's germline CDR1 is SGHDN and CDR2 FVKESK. The PCR made use of 60 Vbeta and 13 Jbeta primers. TCRdb's copy holds only in-frame clones and misses some; the assay was immunoSEQ multiplex PCR. Here the sample spans some 190,000 clones, 75% to 90% being singletons. Sequenced input: PBMCs. The chain uses TRBV14 and TRBJ2-7, with 14 bases matching TRBD2. The sequence was collected from a boy aged 2 to 10 in good health and CMV-seronegative. The CDR3 sequence is CASSLGLAGVSHEQYF. DNA for the CDR3: TGTGCCAGCAGCCTGGGACTAGCGGGAGTCAGCCACGAGCAGTACTTC.